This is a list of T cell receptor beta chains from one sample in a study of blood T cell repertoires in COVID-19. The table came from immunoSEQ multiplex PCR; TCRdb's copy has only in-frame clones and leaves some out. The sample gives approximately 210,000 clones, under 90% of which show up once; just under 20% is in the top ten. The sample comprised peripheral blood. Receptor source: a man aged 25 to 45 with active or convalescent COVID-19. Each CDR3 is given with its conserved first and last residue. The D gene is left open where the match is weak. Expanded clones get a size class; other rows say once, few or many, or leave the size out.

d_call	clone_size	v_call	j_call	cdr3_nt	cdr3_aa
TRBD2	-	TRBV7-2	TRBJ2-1	TGTGCCAGCAGCTCGACACCTTCGCTAGCGGATGAGCAGTTCTTC	CASSSTPSLADEQFF
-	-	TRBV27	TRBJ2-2	TGTGCCAGCAGTCCGGGGAGGGGGACCGGGGAGCTGTTTTTT	CASSPGRGTGELFF
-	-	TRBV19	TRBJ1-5	TGTGCCAGTAGTAAAAACCCACTAAACGACAGGCAGGATCAGCCCCAGCATTTT	CASSKNPLNDRQDQPQHF
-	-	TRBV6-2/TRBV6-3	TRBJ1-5	TGTGCCAGCAGTTACCGAGGAGGGTATAGCAATCAGCCCCAGCATTTT	CASSYRGGYSNQPQHF
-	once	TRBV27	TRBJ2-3	TGTGCCAGCAGCCTTGCGGGATATGTGACAGATACGCAGTATTTT	CASSLAGYVTDTQYF
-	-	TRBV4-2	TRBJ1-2	TGTGCCAGCAGCCAAGCGGCAGGGGTACTTAACTATGGCTACACCTTC	CASSQAAGVLNYGYTF
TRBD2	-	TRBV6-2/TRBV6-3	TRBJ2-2	TGTGCCAGCAGTAGACTAGCGCCGGGCCCCGGGGAGCTGTTTTTT	CASSRLAPGPGELFF
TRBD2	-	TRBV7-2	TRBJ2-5	TGTGCCAGCAGCTTAGCCCTAGCGGGAGGGGCGGGAACCCAGTACTTC	CASSLALAGGAGTQYF
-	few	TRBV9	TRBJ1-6	TGTGCCAGCAGCGGCAGTAATTCACCCCTCCACTTT	CASSGSNSPLHF
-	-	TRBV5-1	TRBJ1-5	TGCGCCAGCAGCTTGGGGGGACCGGGGGACCGCAATCAGCCCCAGCATTTT	CASSLGGPGDRNQPQHF
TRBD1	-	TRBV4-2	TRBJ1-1	TGTGCCAGCAGCCAAGACAGGGGGCTGGCTGAAGCTTTCTTT	CASSQDRGLAEAFF
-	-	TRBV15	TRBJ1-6	TGTGCCACCAGCCCGGCCCTGGGCGTCAATAATTCACCCCTCCACTTT	CATSPALGVNNSPLHF
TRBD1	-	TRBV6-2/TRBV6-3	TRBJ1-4	TGTGCCAGCAGCCGGACAGGGGATAGTGAAAAACTGTTTTTT	CASSRTGDSEKLFF
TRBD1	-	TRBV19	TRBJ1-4	TGTGCCAGTAGTAGACTACAGGGGTCAGGCGAAAAACTGTTTTTT	CASSRLQGSGEKLFF
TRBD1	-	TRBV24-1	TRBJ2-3	TGTGCCACCAGTCTTGGAATAGGAACAGGGGGCGTGTATACGCAGTATTTT	CATSLGIGTGGVYTQYF
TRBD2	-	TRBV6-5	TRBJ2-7	TGTGCCAGCACAAGACTAGCGGGAGTCAACGAGCAGTACTTC	CASTRLAGVNEQYF
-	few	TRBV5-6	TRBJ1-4	TGTGCCAGCAGCTCAGGGGTTGGTAATGAAAAACTGTTTTTT	CASSSGVGNEKLFF
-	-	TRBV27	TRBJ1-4	TGTGCCAGCAGTTTAAGGGGGGGAAGAAGAAATGAAAAACTGTTTTTT	CASSLRGGRRNEKLFF
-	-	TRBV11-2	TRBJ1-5	TGTGCCAGCAGCGTGAACGGTCAGCCCCAGCATTTT	CASSVNGQPQHF
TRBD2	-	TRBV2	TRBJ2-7	TGTGCCAGCAAGAGGCGGGCTAGCGGGGGAACATACGAGCAGTACTTC	CASKRRASGGTYEQYF
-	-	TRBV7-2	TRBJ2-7	TGTGCCAGCAGCTTAGGTTCCCTTTCCTACGAGCAGTACTTC	CASSLGSLSYEQYF
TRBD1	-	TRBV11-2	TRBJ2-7	TGTGCCAGCATGCGACAGGGCTCCTACGAGCAGTACTTC	CASMRQGSYEQYF
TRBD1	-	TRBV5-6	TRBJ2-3	TGTGCCAGCAGCCCCTCGAGGACAGGATCTGGGCCTACGCAGTATTTT	CASSPSRTGSGPTQYF
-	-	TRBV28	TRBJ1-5	TGTGCCAGCAGTTTAGGGCCAGGGGATTCGCAGCCCCAGCATTTT	CASSLGPGDSQPQHF
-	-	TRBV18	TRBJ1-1	TGTGCCAGCTCAACAATGAACACTGAAGCTTTCTTT	CASSTMNTEAFF
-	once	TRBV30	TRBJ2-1	TGTGCCTGGAGTGGTTTACAGGACCCACCGTTCTTC	CAWSGLQDPPFF
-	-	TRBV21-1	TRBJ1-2	TGTGCCAGCAGCAAAGTGGGGCTACAGGCTGGCGTTGTATCCTATGGCTACACCTTC	CASSKVGLQAGVVSYGYTF
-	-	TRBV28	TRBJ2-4	TGTGCCAGCAGTTTAAGTCCAAGGGAGCACATTCAGTACTTC	CASSLSPREHIQYF
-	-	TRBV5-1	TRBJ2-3	TGCGCCAGCAGCTTGGTGGGCGGGTTCAGCACAGATACGCAGTATTTT	CASSLVGGFSTDTQYF
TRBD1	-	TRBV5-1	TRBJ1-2	TGCGCCAGCAGCTTGGGAACCGGGACAGATAACTATGGCTACACCTTC	CASSLGTGTDNYGYTF
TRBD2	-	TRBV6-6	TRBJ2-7	TGTGCCAGCAGCCGCACTAGCGGGAGGACCTACGAGCAGTACTTC	CASSRTSGRTYEQYF
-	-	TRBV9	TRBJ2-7	TGTGCCAGCAGTAGGGAGTTTGGCGAGCAGTACTTC	CASSREFGEQYF
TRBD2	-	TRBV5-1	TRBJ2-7	TGCGCCAGCAACCTAGCGGGAGTCGGTTCCGAGCAGTACTTC	CASNLAGVGSEQYF
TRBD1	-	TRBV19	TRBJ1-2	TGTGCCAGTAGTACCGGGACAGGTTCCTATGGCTACACCTTC	CASSTGTGSYGYTF
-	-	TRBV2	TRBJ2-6	TGTGCCAGCGAGCGCTCTGGGGCCAACGTCCTGACTTTC	CASERSGANVLTF
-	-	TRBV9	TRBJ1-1	TGTGCCAGCAGCGTAGTACAGGAATTCACTGAAGCTTTCTTT	CASSVVQEFTEAFF
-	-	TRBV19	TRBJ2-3	TGTGCCAGTAGTCTAAGACAGTCCACAGATACGCAGTATTTT	CASSLRQSTDTQYF
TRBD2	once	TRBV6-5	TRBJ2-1	TGTGCCGGGGCGGGGGGCCACCTCTCCTACAATGAGCAGTTCTTC	CAGAGGHLSYNEQFF
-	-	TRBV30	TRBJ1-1	TGTGCCTGGAACCGCCCAACTTTAATTGAAGCTTTCTTT	CAWNRPTLIEAFF
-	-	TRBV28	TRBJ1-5	TGTGCCAGCAAGGGCAGGGGCAATCAGCCCCAGCATTTT	CASKGRGNQPQHF
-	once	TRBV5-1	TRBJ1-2	TGCGCCAGCAGACCGGACTCGAACTATGGCTACACCTTC	CASRPDSNYGYTF
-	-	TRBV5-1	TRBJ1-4	TGCGCCAGCTCCCAGGGGATCCGTGAAAAACTGTTTTTT	CASSQGIREKLFF
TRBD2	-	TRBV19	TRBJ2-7	TGTGCCAGTAGTATAGGGGGTTGGACTAGCGGAACCTACGAGCAGTACTTC	CASSIGGWTSGTYEQYF
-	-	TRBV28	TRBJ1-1	TGTGCCAGCATGACACGGTTTGAAGCTTTCTTT	CASMTRFEAFF
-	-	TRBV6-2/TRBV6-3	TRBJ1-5	TGTGCCAGCAGTTACACAGGGAGGGGGACGCAGCCCCAGCATTTT	CASSYTGRGTQPQHF
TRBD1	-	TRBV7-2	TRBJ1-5	TGTGCCAGCAGCCCAGGGGGGTCTCAGCCCCAGCATTTT	CASSPGGSQPQHF
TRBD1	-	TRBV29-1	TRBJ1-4	TGCAGCGTTGTTAGGGCAGGGGGAAGAGAAAAACTGTTTTTT	CSVVRAGGREKLFF
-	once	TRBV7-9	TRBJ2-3	TGTGCCAGCAGCCTTAAGCCGGACTGGTCAGATACGCAGTATTTT	CASSLKPDWSDTQYF
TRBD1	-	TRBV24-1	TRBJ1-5	TGTGCCACCAGTCGGACAGGGTATCAGCCCCAGCATTTT	CATSRTGYQPQHF